This TCR beta chain comes out of a study of beta chain features in type 1 diabetes. Since all of the isolated RNA was reverse transcribed, expressed TCRB transcripts were what got sequenced. Naive, central memory and regulatory T cell samples yielded approximately 3.3 million reads on average. The protocol was immunoSEQ multiplex PCR, while the TCRdb copy is restricted to in-frame clones and leaves out a portion. Seen here are 250,000 to 300,000 clones, about 8.5% observed once, and the top ten hold roughly 1%. The CDR3 runs 13 residues. Deletions cut 3 bases from V and 4 bases from J, with 11 bases between. From germline, CDR1 is SQVTM and CDR2 ANQGSEA. In this sample, this clone turned up many times. Its antigen is unknown. Study-wide results and limits: For cells with high TCR expression, cDNA sequencing could yield over-representation.

Sorting with CD45RO/CCR7/CD25/CD127/CD95/CD27 yielded naive, central memory, regulatory and stem-like memory CD4+ cells. The receptor was isolated from a woman between 18 and 30 years old in good health. The gene calls are TRBV29-1 and TRBJ2-3; no clear D. The sample was central memory CD4+ T cells from blood. The CDR3 is CSVDLGLPDTQYF. DNA for the CDR3: TGCAGCGTTGACCTAGGTCTCCCAGATACGCAGTATTTT.